Here is one T cell receptor beta chain with its context. Its specificity is not known. V lost 3 bases and J 7 bases, leaving 15 bases between the germline ends. Per the germline V gene, CDR1 is LNHNV and CDR2 is YYDKDF (reference sequence). The CDR3 is 15 residues long. 13 Jbeta primers and 60 Vbeta primers were used for the PCR. Authors' data handling: Roughly 81 million unique TCR beta chains, 9 million to 11 million shared, were counted in a later analysis. The protocol was immunoSEQ multiplex PCR, while the TCRdb copy is restricted to in-frame clones and leaves out a portion. That table furnishes V, J and clone size, whereas the DNA furnished D and trimming. This table holds over 150,000 clones, around four fifths found once. The sample comes from a study of cytomegalovirus exposure and HLA in healthy donors. Overall study context: The study's early data release held about 80 million unique TCRs from HLA-typed donors. Whole-study findings and limits: Immune exposure was documented only through CMV serostatus. Within a later analysis, the majority of CMV-associated TCR beta chains appeared HLA-restricted.

This receptor was taken from a man aged 45-60 years in good health and CMV-seropositive. The source material was PBMCs. The chain links TRBV15 to TRBJ1-4, with D possibly TRBD1 on 5 matching bases. The CDR3 DNA reads TGTGCCACCAGCAGGAACGGGGGAGGTGGTGAAAAACTGTTTTTT. This sequence encodes CATSRNGGGGEKLFF.